This T cell receptor beta chain is from a study of blood T cell repertoires in COVID-19. Study details: Sample material is recorded as cDNA or gDNA derived from T cells, B-cell-depleted T cells, or PBMCs.

CDR1 is KGHSH, CDR2 LQKENI, per germline. J gave up 2 bases and V 3 bases, and 1 base lay outside the gene matches. The CDR3 is made up of 16 amino acids. Methods used by the authors: Researchers report that nucleated cell counts were estimated from reference gene primer amplification. The repertoire was sequenced with immunoSEQ multiplex PCR; TCRdb's copy has only in-frame clones and lacks some. The V and J calls and clone size come from that table; D and trimming were worked out from the DNA. The sample includes about 150,000 clones, roughly 86% of them seen just once. The chain is built from TRBV18 and TRBJ2-1; 13 nucleotides match TRBD2. This TCR was recovered from a human donor with acute or convalescent COVID-19. The donor label of this sample is uncertain. Specimen: peripheral blood. CDR3 nucleotides: TGTGCCAGCTCACCGGGACTAGCGGGGACCTACAATGAGCAGTTCTTC. Encoded protein: CASSPGLAGTYNEQFF. The full variable domain, in which reference TRBV18 and TRBJ2-1 provide the parts outside the CDR3, is NAGVMQNPRHLVRRRGQEARLRCSPMKGHSHVYWYRQLPEEGLKFMVYLQKENIIDESGMPKERFSAEFPKEGPSILRIQQVVRGDSAAYFCASSPGLAGTYNEQFFGPGTRLTVL.